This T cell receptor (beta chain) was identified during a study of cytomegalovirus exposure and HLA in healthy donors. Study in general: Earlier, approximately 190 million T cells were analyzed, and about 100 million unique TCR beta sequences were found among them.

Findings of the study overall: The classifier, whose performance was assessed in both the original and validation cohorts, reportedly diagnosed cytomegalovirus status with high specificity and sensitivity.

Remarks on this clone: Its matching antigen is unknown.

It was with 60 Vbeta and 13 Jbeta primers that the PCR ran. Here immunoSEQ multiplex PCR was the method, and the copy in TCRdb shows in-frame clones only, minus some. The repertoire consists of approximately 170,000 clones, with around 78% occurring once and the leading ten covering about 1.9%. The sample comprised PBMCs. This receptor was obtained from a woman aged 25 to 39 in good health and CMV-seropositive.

CDR3 region: CASSLPALGRESSYEQYF. CDR3 nucleotides: TGTGCCAGCAGCTTACCCGCTCTGGGGCGGGAGAGCTCCTACGAGCAGTACTTC. V gene TRBV7-9 combines with J gene TRBJ2-7; 7 bases agree with TRBD2. V lost 2 bases to trimming and J lost 0 bases; unmatched junction nucleotides: 13. The CDR3 runs to 18 residues. The germline V gene has CDR1 SEHNR and CDR2 FQNEAQ (reference sequence).